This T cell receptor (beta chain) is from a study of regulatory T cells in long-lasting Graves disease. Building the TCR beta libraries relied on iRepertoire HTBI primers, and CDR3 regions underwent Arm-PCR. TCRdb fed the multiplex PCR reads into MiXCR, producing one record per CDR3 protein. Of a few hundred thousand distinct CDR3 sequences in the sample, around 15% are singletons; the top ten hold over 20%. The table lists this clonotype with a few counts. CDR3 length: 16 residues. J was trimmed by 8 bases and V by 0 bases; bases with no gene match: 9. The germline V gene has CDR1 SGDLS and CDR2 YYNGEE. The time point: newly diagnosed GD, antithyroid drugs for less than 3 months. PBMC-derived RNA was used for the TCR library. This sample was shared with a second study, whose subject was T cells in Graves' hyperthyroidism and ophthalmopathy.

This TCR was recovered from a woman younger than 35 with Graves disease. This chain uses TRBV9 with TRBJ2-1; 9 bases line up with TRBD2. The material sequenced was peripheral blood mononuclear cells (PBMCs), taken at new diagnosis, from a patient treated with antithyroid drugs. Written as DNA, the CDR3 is TGTGCCAGCAGCGTAGTGGGCGGGGGGGCCAAGGATGAGCAGTTCTTC. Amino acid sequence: CASSVVGGGAKDEQFF. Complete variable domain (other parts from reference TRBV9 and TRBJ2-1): DSGVTQTPKHLITATGQRVTLRCSPRSGDLSVYWYQQSLDQGLQFLIQYYNGEERAKGNILERFSAQQFPDLHSELNLSSLELGDSALYFCASSVVGGGAKDEQFFGPGTRLTVL.